A selection of T cell receptor beta chains follows, all from one sample in a study of T-cell reconstitution after alpha-beta-depleted transplantation in children. TCRdb redid the calling of the PCR reads with MiXCR, one entry per CDR3 protein. The sample shows 500,000 or so distinct CDR3 sequences, about 31% of them seen only once. The sequencing used PBMCs from the stem cell graft donor, collected from the stem cell graft. The receptors were sampled from a human donor who donated a stem cell graft to a child with aplastic anemia. The CDR3 runs from the conserved cysteine through the conserved F or W. The D gene is left open where the match is weak. Size is stated for part of the rows, as once, few or many counts, or as a class when the clone is expanded.

D gene: TRBD1
J gene: TRBJ2-7
clone size: few
V gene: TRBV13
CDR3 DNA: TGTGCCAGCAGCTTAGGCGGGGGGACAGGGGGCTACGAGCAGTACTTC
CDR3 protein: CASSLGGGTGGYEQYF

D gene: NA
J gene: TRBJ2-5
clone size: NA
V gene: TRBV4-3
CDR3 DNA: TGCGCCAGCAGCCAAGCGCGCGGGGAGACCCAGTACTTC
CDR3 protein: CASSQARGETQYF

D gene: TRBD1
J gene: TRBJ1-1
clone size: few
V gene: TRBV6-2/TRBV6-3
CDR3 DNA: TGTGCCAGCAGTGCCGGGACAGGCTACACTGAAGCTTTCTTT
CDR3 protein: CASSAGTGYTEAFF

D gene: TRBD1
J gene: TRBJ2-5
clone size: NA
V gene: TRBV20-1
CDR3 DNA: TGCAGTGCTAGACCACCAGACCCCCGGACAGGGGGGTTGAGGCAAGAGACCCAGTACTTC
CDR3 protein: CSARPPDPRTGGLRQETQYF

D gene: TRBD1
J gene: TRBJ2-4
clone size: NA
V gene: TRBV7-9
CDR3 DNA: TGTGCCAGCAGCTTAGGGACAGGAGAAAACATTCAGTACTTC
CDR3 protein: CASSLGTGENIQYF

D gene: TRBD2
J gene: TRBJ2-7
clone size: NA
V gene: TRBV7-8
CDR3 DNA: TGTGCCAGCAGCGTAGGGACTAGCGGGACTTTCAACTACGAGCAGTACTTC
CDR3 protein: CASSVGTSGTFNYEQYF

D gene: NA
J gene: TRBJ2-4
clone size: NA
V gene: TRBV13
CDR3 DNA: TGTGCCAGCAGCTCCGGGACCAGGGGGGTACGGTACTTC
CDR3 protein: CASSSGTRGVRYF

D gene: TRBD1
J gene: TRBJ1-2
clone size: few
V gene: TRBV27
CDR3 DNA: TGTGCCAGCAGTTTATCGGGACAGGGGAATGGCTACACCTTC
CDR3 protein: CASSLSGQGNGYTF

D gene: NA
J gene: TRBJ1-1
clone size: few
V gene: TRBV20-1
CDR3 DNA: TGCAGTGCTAGTCGGTCCGTTGCTGAAGCTTTCTTT
CDR3 protein: CSASRSVAEAFF

D gene: NA
J gene: TRBJ2-1
clone size: few
V gene: TRBV15
CDR3 DNA: TGTGCCACCAGCGGACCGACTCTGTACGCCAATGAGCAGTTCTTC
CDR3 protein: CATSGPTLYANEQFF

D gene: NA
J gene: TRBJ1-1
clone size: NA
V gene: TRBV20-1
CDR3 DNA: TGCAGTGCCGCCCTCCCCGGACAGAGGAACACTGAAGCTTTCTTT
CDR3 protein: CSAALPGQRNTEAFF

D gene: NA
J gene: TRBJ2-6
clone size: NA
V gene: TRBV18
CDR3 DNA: TGTGCCAGCTCAGTTGCAAGGGCTGGGGCCAACGTCCTGACTTTC
CDR3 protein: CASSVARAGANVLTF

D gene: TRBD2
J gene: TRBJ2-3
clone size: NA
V gene: TRBV5-1
CDR3 DNA: TGCGCCAGCAGCTTGGCAGGGAGGGGCCCAGATACGCAGTATTTT
CDR3 protein: CASSLAGRGPDTQYF

D gene: NA
J gene: TRBJ2-2
clone size: many
V gene: TRBV12-3/TRBV12-4
CDR3 DNA: TGTGCCAGCAGTTTATCGGGGTCCGGGGAGCTGTTTTTT
CDR3 protein: CASSLSGSGELFF

D gene: NA
J gene: TRBJ2-3
clone size: NA
V gene: TRBV5-1
CDR3 DNA: TGCGCCAGCAGCTTTCCCCCAGATACGCAGTATTTT
CDR3 protein: CASSFPPDTQYF

D gene: TRBD2
J gene: TRBJ2-1
clone size: few
V gene: TRBV7-2
CDR3 DNA: TGTGCCAGCAGGTGGACTAGCGGGAGTCTTACTGAGCAGTTCTTC
CDR3 protein: CASRWTSGSLTEQFF

D gene: TRBD2
J gene: TRBJ2-3
clone size: once
V gene: TRBV7-9
CDR3 DNA: TGTGCCAGCAGCCCAGGGACTAGCGGGACTCCAGATACGCAGTATTTT
CDR3 protein: CASSPGTSGTPDTQYF

D gene: NA
J gene: TRBJ1-1
clone size: NA
V gene: TRBV18
CDR3 DNA: TGTGCCAGCTCACCACCGGCGGGTATGAACACTGAAGCTTTCTTT
CDR3 protein: CASSPPAGMNTEAFF

D gene: TRBD1
J gene: TRBJ2-2
clone size: once
V gene: TRBV10-3
CDR3 DNA: TGTGCCATCAGCGGACAGGGGAAGACCGGGGAGCTGTTTTTT
CDR3 protein: CAISGQGKTGELFF

D gene: NA
J gene: TRBJ1-5
clone size: NA
V gene: TRBV20-1
CDR3 DNA: TGCAGTGCTGCGGTTGGAGGGGCATGGGTGCAGCCCCAGCATTTT
CDR3 protein: CSAAVGGAWVQPQHF

D gene: NA
J gene: TRBJ2-3
clone size: many
V gene: TRBV7-2
CDR3 DNA: TGTGCCAGCAGCTTACCGGGGGCAGATACGCAGTATTTT
CDR3 protein: CASSLPGADTQYF

D gene: NA
J gene: TRBJ1-2
clone size: NA
V gene: TRBV5-5
CDR3 DNA: TGTGCCAGCAGCTTGAATCTTTTGGGGGATGGCTACACCTTC
CDR3 protein: CASSLNLLGDGYTF

D gene: TRBD1
J gene: TRBJ1-1
clone size: few
V gene: TRBV28
CDR3 DNA: TGTGCCAGCAGTGCCTGGACAGGGGTGACTGAAGCTTTCTTT
CDR3 protein: CASSAWTGVTEAFF

D gene: NA
J gene: TRBJ2-5
clone size: few
V gene: TRBV29-1
CDR3 DNA: TGCAGCGCCGCTTGGGGGAGGGAGACCCAGTACTTC
CDR3 protein: CSAAWGRETQYF

D gene: TRBD2
J gene: TRBJ2-5
clone size: NA
V gene: TRBV12-3/TRBV12-4
CDR3 DNA: TGTGCCAGCAGTTTATCGCGGACAGGGGGACTAGCGGGTGGAGGGGAGACCCAGTACTTC
CDR3 protein: CASSLSRTGGLAGGGETQYF

D gene: NA
J gene: TRBJ2-5
clone size: NA
V gene: TRBV11-2
CDR3 DNA: TGTGCCAGCAGCTTAGATTGGGAGACCCAGTACTTC
CDR3 protein: CASSLDWETQYF

D gene: NA
J gene: TRBJ2-5
clone size: NA
V gene: TRBV30
CDR3 DNA: TGTGCCTGGAGTGTAGGGCTCTCGTACCAAGAGACCCAGTACTTC
CDR3 protein: CAWSVGLSYQETQYF

D gene: NA
J gene: TRBJ2-3
clone size: few
V gene: TRBV10-3
CDR3 DNA: TGTGCCATCAGTGCGAGGGGTAGCGGTTCGACGGGAGATACGCAGTATTTT
CDR3 protein: CAISARGSGSTGDTQYF

D gene: NA
J gene: TRBJ2-3
clone size: NA
V gene: TRBV7-2
CDR3 DNA: TGTGCCAGCACCCTCGCGCCGGGAGATACAGATACGCAGTATTTT
CDR3 protein: CASTLAPGDTDTQYF

D gene: NA
J gene: TRBJ1-1
clone size: NA
V gene: TRBV30
CDR3 DNA: TGTGCCTGGGGGGGACGGATGAACACTGAAGCTTTCTTT
CDR3 protein: CAWGGRMNTEAFF

D gene: TRBD2
J gene: TRBJ2-3
clone size: few
V gene: TRBV6-1
CDR3 DNA: TGTGCCAGCAGTCCCGAACTAGCGGACTACACAGATACGCAGTATTTT
CDR3 protein: CASSPELADYTDTQYF

D gene: NA
J gene: TRBJ2-5
clone size: few
V gene: TRBV7-9
CDR3 DNA: TGTGCCAGCAGCTTGGCGGACCCCCAGTACTTC
CDR3 protein: CASSLADPQYF

D gene: NA
J gene: TRBJ1-2
clone size: NA
V gene: TRBV5-1
CDR3 DNA: TGCGCCAGCAGGGTAGTAAATGACGTACGCTATGGCTACACCTTC
CDR3 protein: CASRVVNDVRYGYTF

D gene: TRBD2
J gene: TRBJ2-1
clone size: NA
V gene: TRBV15
CDR3 DNA: TGTGCCACCAGACTAGCGGGAGACGTATACAATGAGCAGTTCTTC
CDR3 protein: CATRLAGDVYNEQFF

D gene: NA
J gene: TRBJ2-1
clone size: NA
V gene: TRBV12-3/TRBV12-4
CDR3 DNA: TGTGCCAGCAGTAGCAGAGTATTACGCTACAATGAGCAGTTCTTC
CDR3 protein: CASSSRVLRYNEQFF

D gene: TRBD1
J gene: TRBJ1-1
clone size: NA
V gene: TRBV12-3/TRBV12-4
CDR3 DNA: TGTGCCAGCAGGGAACAGGGGGCGGTTACTGAAGCTTTCTTT
CDR3 protein: CASREQGAVTEAFF

D gene: TRBD2
J gene: TRBJ2-1
clone size: NA
V gene: TRBV7-6
CDR3 DNA: TGTGCCAGCAGCTTAGGGATAGCGGGGCTAGCCTACAATGAGCAGTTCTTC
CDR3 protein: CASSLGIAGLAYNEQFF

D gene: NA
J gene: TRBJ1-1
clone size: NA
V gene: TRBV27
CDR3 DNA: TGTGCCAGCAGGAAACAGGGAGTAGGGGGGAGGACTGAAGCTTTCTTT
CDR3 protein: CASRKQGVGGRTEAFF

D gene: NA
J gene: TRBJ2-2
clone size: NA
V gene: TRBV18
CDR3 DNA: TGTGCCAGCTCATCCCGTCAATCGAACACCGGGGAGCTGTTTTTT
CDR3 protein: CASSSRQSNTGELFF

D gene: TRBD2
J gene: TRBJ2-3
clone size: NA
V gene: TRBV10-3
CDR3 DNA: TGTGCCATCAGTGCGACTAGCGGGAGGATCACAGATACGCAGTATTTT
CDR3 protein: CAISATSGRITDTQYF

D gene: TRBD1
J gene: TRBJ2-2
clone size: NA
V gene: TRBV7-2
CDR3 DNA: TGTGCCAGCAGCTTAGCCAACAGGGGGAACACCGGGGAGCTGTTTTTT
CDR3 protein: CASSLANRGNTGELFF

D gene: NA
J gene: TRBJ1-5
clone size: NA
V gene: TRBV7-9
CDR3 DNA: TGTGCCAGCAGCCCCTCCGGGGCGGGCAATCAGCCCCAGCATTTT
CDR3 protein: CASSPSGAGNQPQHF

D gene: TRBD2
J gene: TRBJ2-7
clone size: NA
V gene: TRBV6-1
CDR3 DNA: TGTGCCACCCAGGGAAGAGCGGGAGCCTACGAGCAGTACTTC
CDR3 protein: CATQGRAGAYEQYF